This T cell receptor beta chain was captured in a study of T cells in Graves' hyperthyroidism and ophthalmopathy. Amplification of TCR beta CDR3 regions was performed using RNA transcripts as template. HTBI primers were employed in a first-round RT-PCR of the TCR CDR3. TCRdb reprocessed the multiplex PCR reads with MiXCR, giving one entry per CDR3 protein. The sample shows approximately 400,000 distinct CDR3 sequences, around a sixth of them seen only once. This sample holds PBMCs from 9.5 to 10 ml fresh peripheral blood. This clonotype was detected ten times or more. CDR1 LGHDT and CDR2 YNNKEL come from the germline V gene (reference sequence). The ends were cut back, 1 base at V and 0 bases at J, with 7 bases in the middle. CDR3 length: 14 amino acids.

This rearrangement joins TRBV3-1 to TRBJ2-7; D is unclear. Sequencing was performed on blood. This sequence originates from a woman under 30 with Graves' hyperthyroidism. CDR3 sequence: CASSQAFNSYEQYF. The DNA for the CDR3 is TGTGCCAGCAGCCAAGCTTTCAACTCCTACGAGCAGTACTTC.